A single T cell receptor beta chain is shown here with its context. The data derive from a study of shared clonotypes between healthy human individuals. Some clones are missing from TCRdb's copy, which holds only in-frame ones; the method was immunoSEQ multiplex PCR. The table includes hundreds of thousands of clones, more than 75% detected once. This CDR3 has 12 amino acids. Germline CDR1 reads SNHLY; CDR2 reads FYNNEI. V lost 7 bases and J 4 bases, leaving 9 bases between the germline ends. The chain couples TRBV2 to TRBJ2-3; D is unresolved. The sequence was collected from a woman aged 40 to 50 in good health. Some clones in this sample may be carry-over from other donors' samples. The sample was PBMCs. CDR3 protein: CASIGAADTQYF. Written as DNA, the CDR3 is TGTGCCAGCATCGGAGCAGCAGATACGCAGTATTTT.